The clone carrying this TCR beta chain was recorded only once. Its antigen is unidentified. The data are from a study of shared clonotypes between healthy human individuals. Findings and limits, study-wide: Among several donors, roughly 5% of naive CD4 clonotypes were found in common.

Naive CD45RA+ and memory CD45RA-negative subsets were split from CD4+ cells. Original methodology: Filtering differed since immunoSEQ provided only junctions, with no quality scores. Sequenced by immunoSEQ multiplex PCR; TCRdb stores in-frame clones only, minus some. For V, J and clone size, that table is used; D and trimming come from the DNA. The sample lists over 2 million clones, around 93% occurring once. The origin of this receptor is a young man in good health. Some clones in this sample may be carry-over from other donors' samples. Sequenced: naive CD4+ T cells from PBMCs. The sample's subset: CD45RA+ positively selected.

The CDR3 spells CASKPEWGGYVAFF. Written as DNA, the CDR3 is TGTGCCAGCAAACCCGAATGGGGGGGGTATGTAGCTTTCTTT. The rearrangement links TRBV28 to TRBJ1-1; TRBD1 is a possible D gene (5 bases). This CDR3 has 14 residues. Germline V CDR1 and CDR2: MDHEN, SYDVKM. V was clipped by 7 bases and J by 10 bases, with 22 bases between them.